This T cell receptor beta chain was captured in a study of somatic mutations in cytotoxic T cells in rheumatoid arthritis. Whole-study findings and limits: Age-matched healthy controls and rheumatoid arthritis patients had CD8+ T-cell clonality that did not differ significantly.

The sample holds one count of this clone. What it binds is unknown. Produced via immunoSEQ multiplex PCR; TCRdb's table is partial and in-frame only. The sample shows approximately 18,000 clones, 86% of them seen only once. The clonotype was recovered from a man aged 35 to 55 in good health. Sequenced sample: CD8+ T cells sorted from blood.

CDR3 residues: CASSVATSGRANTGELFF. For the CDR3, the DNA is TGTGCCAGCAGCGTAGCTACTAGCGGGAGAGCCAACACCGGGGAGCTGTTTTTT. The rearrangement uses TRBV9 and TRBJ2-2, with TRBD2 identical over 11 bases. This CDR3 comprises 18 residues. V lost 0 bases to trimming and J lost 2 bases; unmatched junction nucleotides: 6. Germline V gives CDR1 SGDLS, CDR2 YYNGEE.